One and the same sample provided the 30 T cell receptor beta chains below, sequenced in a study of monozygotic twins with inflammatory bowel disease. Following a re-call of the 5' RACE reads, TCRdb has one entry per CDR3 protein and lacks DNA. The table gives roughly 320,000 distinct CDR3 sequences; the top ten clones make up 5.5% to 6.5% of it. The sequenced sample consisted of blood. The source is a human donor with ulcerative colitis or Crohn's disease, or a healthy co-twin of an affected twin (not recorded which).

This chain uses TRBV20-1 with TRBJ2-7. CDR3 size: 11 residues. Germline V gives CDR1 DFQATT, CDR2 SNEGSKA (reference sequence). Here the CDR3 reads CSAPRDYEQYF.

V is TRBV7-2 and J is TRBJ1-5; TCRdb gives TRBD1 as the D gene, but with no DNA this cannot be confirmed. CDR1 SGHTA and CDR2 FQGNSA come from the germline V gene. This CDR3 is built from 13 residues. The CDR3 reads CASGDRGGQPQHF.

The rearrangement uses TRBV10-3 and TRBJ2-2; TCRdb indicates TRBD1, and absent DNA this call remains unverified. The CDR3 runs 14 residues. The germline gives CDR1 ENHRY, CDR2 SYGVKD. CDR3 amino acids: CAISDGTNTGELFF.

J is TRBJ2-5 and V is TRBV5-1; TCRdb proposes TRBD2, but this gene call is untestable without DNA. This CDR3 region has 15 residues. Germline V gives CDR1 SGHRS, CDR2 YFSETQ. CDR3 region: CASVLLAGQQETQYF.

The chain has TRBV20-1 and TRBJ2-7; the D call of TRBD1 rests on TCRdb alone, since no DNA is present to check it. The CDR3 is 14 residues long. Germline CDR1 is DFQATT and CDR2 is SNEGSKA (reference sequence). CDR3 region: CSARFSAGSYEQYF.

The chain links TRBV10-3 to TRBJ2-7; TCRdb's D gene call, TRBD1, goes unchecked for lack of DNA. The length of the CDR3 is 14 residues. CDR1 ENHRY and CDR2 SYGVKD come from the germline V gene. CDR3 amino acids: CAIAGTETLGEQYF.

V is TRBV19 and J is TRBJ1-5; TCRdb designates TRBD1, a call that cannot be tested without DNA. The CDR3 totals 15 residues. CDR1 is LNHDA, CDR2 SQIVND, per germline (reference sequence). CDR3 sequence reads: CASKLDRGLWQPQHF.

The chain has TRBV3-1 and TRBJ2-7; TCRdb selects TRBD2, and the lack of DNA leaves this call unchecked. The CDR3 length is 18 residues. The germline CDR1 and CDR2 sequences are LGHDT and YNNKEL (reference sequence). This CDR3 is CASSQVQILAGSSYEQYF.

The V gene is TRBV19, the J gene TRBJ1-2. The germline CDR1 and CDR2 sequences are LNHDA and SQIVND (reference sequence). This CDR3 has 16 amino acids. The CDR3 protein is CASSHKHWETNYGYTF.

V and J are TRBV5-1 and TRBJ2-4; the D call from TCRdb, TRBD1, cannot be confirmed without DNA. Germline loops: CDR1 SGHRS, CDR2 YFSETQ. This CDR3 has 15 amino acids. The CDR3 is CASSLEIREKNIQYF.

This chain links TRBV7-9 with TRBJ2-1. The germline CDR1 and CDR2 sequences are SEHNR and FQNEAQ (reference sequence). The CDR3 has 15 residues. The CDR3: CASSLVGDSYNEQFF.

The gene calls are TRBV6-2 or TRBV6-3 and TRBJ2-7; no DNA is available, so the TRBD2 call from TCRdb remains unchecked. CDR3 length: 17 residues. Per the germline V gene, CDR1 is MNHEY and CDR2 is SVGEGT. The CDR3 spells CASSYSKSSGRETEKYF.

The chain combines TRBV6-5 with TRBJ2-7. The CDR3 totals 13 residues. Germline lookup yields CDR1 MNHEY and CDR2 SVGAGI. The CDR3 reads CASSYRQAYEQYF.

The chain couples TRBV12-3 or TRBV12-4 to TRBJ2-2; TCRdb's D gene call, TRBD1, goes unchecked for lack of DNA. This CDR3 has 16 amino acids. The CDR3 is CASSPPGQGYTGELFF.

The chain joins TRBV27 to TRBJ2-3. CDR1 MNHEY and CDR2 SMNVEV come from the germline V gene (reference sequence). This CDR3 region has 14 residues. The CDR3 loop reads CASGWNAVPDTQYF.

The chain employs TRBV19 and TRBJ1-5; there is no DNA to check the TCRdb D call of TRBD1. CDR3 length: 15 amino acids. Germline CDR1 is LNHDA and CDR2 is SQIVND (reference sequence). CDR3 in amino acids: CASSPPGGVNQPQHF.

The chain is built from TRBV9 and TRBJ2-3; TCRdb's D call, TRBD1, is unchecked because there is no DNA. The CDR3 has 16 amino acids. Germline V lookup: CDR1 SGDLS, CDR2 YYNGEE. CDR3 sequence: CASSVAGTGNSDTQYF.

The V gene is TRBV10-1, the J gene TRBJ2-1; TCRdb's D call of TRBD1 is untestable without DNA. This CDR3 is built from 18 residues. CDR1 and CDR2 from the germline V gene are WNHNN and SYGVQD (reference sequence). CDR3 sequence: CASSVVRSGGDRYNEQFF.

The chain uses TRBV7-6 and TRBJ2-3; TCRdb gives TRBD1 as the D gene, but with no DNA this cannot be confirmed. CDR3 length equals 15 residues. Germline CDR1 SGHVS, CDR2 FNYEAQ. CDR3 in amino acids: CASSVGTTGVDTQYF.

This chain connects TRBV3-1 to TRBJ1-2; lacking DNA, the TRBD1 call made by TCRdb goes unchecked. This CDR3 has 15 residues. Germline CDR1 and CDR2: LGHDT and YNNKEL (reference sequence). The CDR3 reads CASSQDRDSSYGYTF.

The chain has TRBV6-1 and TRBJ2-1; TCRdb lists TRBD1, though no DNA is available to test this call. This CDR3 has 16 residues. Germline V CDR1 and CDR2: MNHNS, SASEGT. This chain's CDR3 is CASSLDEGQGWNEQFF.

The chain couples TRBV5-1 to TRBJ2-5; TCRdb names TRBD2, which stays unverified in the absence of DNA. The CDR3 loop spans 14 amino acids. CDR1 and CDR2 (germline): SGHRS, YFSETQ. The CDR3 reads CASSSPGLQETQYF.

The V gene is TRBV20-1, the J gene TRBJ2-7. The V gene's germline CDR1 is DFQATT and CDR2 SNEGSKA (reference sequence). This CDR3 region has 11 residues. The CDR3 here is CSAIRSYEQYF.

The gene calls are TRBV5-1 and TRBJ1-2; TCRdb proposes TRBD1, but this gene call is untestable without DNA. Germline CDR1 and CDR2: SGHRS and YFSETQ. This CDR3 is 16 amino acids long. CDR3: CASRPEGTGQAWGYTF.

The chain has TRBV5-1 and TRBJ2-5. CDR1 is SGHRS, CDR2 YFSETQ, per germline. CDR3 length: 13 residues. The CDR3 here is CASSLIRGETQYF.

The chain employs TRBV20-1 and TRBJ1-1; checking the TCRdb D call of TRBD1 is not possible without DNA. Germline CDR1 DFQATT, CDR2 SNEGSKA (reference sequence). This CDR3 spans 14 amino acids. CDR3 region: CSAIDRVLNTEAFF.

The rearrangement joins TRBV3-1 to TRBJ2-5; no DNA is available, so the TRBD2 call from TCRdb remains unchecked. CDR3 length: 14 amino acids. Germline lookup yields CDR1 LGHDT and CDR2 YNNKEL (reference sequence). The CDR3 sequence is CASSQGLKEETQYF.

CDR3 sequence: CASSLGDRAIQPQHF. The chain is built from TRBV7-2 and TRBJ1-5; TCRdb's assignment of TRBD1 cannot be checked, as there is no DNA. Per the germline V gene, CDR1 is SGHTA and CDR2 is FQGNSA. The CDR3 has 15 amino acids.

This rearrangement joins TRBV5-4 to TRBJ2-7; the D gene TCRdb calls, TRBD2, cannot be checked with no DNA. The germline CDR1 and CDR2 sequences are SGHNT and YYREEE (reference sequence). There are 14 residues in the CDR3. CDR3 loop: CASSSWTSGYEQYF.

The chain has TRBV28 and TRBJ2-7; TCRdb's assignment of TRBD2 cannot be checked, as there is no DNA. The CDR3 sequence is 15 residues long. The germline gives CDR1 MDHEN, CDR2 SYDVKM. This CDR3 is CASSLSSADSYEQYF.